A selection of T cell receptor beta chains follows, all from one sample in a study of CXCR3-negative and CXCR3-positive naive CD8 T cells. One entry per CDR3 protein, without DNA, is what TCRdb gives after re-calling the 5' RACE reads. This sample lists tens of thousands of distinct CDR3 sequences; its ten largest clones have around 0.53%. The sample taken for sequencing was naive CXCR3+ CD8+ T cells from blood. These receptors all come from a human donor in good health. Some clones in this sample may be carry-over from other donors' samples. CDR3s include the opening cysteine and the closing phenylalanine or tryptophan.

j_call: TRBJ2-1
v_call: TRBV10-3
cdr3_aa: CATRPGLAGVGEQFF

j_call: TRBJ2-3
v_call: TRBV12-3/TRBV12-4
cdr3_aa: CASSPSVSPLAGTDTQYF

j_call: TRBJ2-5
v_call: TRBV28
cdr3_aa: CASSSGTEPGETQYF

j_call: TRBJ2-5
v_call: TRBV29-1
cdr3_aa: CSVLQGIQETQYF

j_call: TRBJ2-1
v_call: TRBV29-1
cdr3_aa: CNFRGLGNEQFF

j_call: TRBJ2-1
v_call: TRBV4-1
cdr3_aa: CASSQIIRTHNEQLF

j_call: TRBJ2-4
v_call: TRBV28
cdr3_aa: CTSSLWPSRDIQYF

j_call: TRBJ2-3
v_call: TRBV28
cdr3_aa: CASSLSTGRATDTQYF

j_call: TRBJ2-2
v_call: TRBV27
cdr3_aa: CASSFYPNTGELFF

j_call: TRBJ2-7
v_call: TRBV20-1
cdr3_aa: CSARPSSNYEQYF

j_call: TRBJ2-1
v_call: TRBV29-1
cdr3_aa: CSVEELREGNEQFF

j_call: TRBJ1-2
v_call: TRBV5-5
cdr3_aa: CASSLDLRPYGYTF

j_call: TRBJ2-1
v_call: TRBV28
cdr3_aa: CASTYLAGYNEQFF

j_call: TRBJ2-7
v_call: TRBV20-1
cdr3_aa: CSATPGTEYEQYF

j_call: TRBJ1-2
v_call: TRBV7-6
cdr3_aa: CASSLTGQGYTF

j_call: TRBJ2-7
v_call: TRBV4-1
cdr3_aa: CASSHYQGSDEQYF

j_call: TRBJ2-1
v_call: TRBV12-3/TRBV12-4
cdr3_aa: CASGIGGTDEQFF

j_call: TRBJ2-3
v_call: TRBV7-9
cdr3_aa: CASSSTQRSTDTQYF

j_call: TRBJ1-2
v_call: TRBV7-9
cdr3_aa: CASSEQGARYGYTF

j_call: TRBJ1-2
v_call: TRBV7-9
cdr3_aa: CASSRNDGADGYTF

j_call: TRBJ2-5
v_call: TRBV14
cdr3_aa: CASSHGETQYF

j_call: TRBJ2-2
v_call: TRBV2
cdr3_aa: CASLDPGQLNTGELFF

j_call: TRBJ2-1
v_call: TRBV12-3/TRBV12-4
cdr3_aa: CASSFAGFTYNEQFF

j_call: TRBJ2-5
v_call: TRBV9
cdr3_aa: CASSALPLETQYF

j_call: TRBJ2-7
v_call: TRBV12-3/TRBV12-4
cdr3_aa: CASSFEAPGSGYEQYF

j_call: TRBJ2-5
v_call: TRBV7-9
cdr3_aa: CASSLAAGGQETQYF

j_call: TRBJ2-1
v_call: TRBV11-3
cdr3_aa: CASSLVGGGGDEQFF

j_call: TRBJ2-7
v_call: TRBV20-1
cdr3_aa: CSVPTSPNSYEQYF

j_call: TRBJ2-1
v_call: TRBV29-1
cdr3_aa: CSVEDLETDSVYNEQFF

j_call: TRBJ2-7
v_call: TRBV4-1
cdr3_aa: CASSQEGQVYEQYF

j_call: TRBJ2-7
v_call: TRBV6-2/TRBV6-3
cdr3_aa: CASSYELAGDYEQYF

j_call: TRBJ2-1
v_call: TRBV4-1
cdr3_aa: CASSQVGLTYNEQFF